This T cell receptor (beta chain) stems from a study of T cells in Graves' hyperthyroidism and ophthalmopathy. Study-wide points: Ophthalmopathy onset followed model prediction by a median about 6.9 months.

Comments on this clonotype: Its antigen is as yet unknown.

Trimming pared 1 base from V and 3 bases from J, leaving 10 bases between. The CDR3 is made up of 14 amino acids. Germline V gives CDR1 DFQATT, CDR2 SNEGSKA (reference sequence). The study defined stable Graves' hyperthyroidism as no ophthalmopathy progression within 18 months. Diagnoses were made from clinical symptoms, serum measures (thyroxine and TRAb), thyroid ultrasound and orbital computed tomography. PBMCs were collected from an approximately 9.4 ml volume of fresh peripheral blood. The source material, RNA transcripts, was used to amplify TCR beta CDR3 regions. HTBI primers were employed in a first-round RT-PCR of the TCR CDR3. TCRdb called the multiplex PCR reads again in MiXCR, with one record for every CDR3 protein. The sample gives 340,000 or so distinct CDR3 sequences, roughly 17% of which show up once; roughly a third is in the top ten.

The chain combines TRBV20-1 with TRBJ1-5; D ambiguous. This sequence originates from a young man with Graves' hyperthyroidism. The sequenced sample consisted of blood. Here the CDR3 DNA reads TGCAGTGCTAGAGGGGATACAGCCAATCAGCCCCAGCATTTT. Residues: CSARGDTANQPQHF.